The 4 T cell receptor beta chains below all came from one sample that was sequenced in a study of CD8+ T cells in alopecia areata. The sequencing template was cDNA reverse transcribed from extracted RNA. Assay: immunoSEQ multiplex PCR; the TCRdb copy retains only in-frame clones and omits some. The repertoire holds some 190,000 clones, around 65% seen once, with more than 0.95% in the top ten. The sample's treatment: oral pan-JAK inhibitor, 5-10 mg twice daily. The input for sequencing was CD4+ T cells sorted from blood, taken between weeks 43 and 45, from a patient treated with tofacitinib. The receptors originated from a human donor with alopecia areata.

V usage is TRBV5-4 and J usage is TRBJ2-2, with D unresolved. The CDR3 has 15 residues. Trimming shortened V by 2 bases and J by 2 bases, and 10 bases separated the two germline ends. The germline V gene encodes CDR1 SGHNT and CDR2 YYREEE (reference sequence). CDR3 residues: CASSFGPINTGELFF. Written as DNA, the CDR3 is TGTGCCAGCAGCTTCGGACCTATAAACACCGGGGAGCTGTTTTTT.

The chain links TRBV7-3 to TRBJ2-3; 8 positions match TRBD2. From germline, CDR1 is SGHTA and CDR2 FQGTGA. CDR3 size: 14 residues. V shed 3 bases and J 1 base; nucleotides not matched to a gene: 0. CDR3 in amino acids: CASSLTSGTDTQYF. The CDR3 DNA reads as TGTGCCAGCAGCTTGACTAGCGGCACAGATACGCAGTATTTT.

This clone came up once. This rearrangement joins TRBV15 to TRBJ1-1; D not resolved. Per the germline V gene, CDR1 is LNHNV and CDR2 is YYDKDF (reference sequence). Deletions cut 0 bases from V and 4 bases from J, with 6 bases between. The CDR3 totals 13 residues. CDR3 nucleotides: TGTGCCACCAGCAGAGAAGGGCTCACTGAAGCTTTCTTT. It specifies CATSREGLTEAFF. Full variable domain (remainder filled in from reference TRBV15 and TRBJ1-1): DAMVIQNPRYQVTQFGKPVTLSCSQTLNHNVMYWYQQKSSQAPKLLFHYYDKDFNNEADTPDNFQSRRPNTSFCFLDIRSPGLGDTAMYLCATSREGLTEAFFGQGTRLTVV.

The V and J genes are TRBV4-2 and TRBJ2-3; D is undetermined. Between the trimmed V and J ends, which lost 4 bases and 0 bases, there was a span of 11 bases. The V gene's germline CDR1 is LGHNA and CDR2 YNFKEQ. The CDR3 runs 15 residues. The CDR3 here is CASSPKTGSTDTQYF. As DNA, the CDR3 is TGTGCCAGCAGCCCCAAGACTGGGAGCACAGATACGCAGTATTTT.